This T cell receptor (beta chain) was captured by sequencing in a study of cytomegalovirus exposure and HLA in healthy donors. The overall study: A preliminary data release comprised around 90 million unique TCRs obtained from HLA-typed donors.

Amplification used 60 Vbeta primers and 13 Jbeta primers. The protocol was immunoSEQ multiplex PCR, while the TCRdb copy is restricted to in-frame clones and leaves out a portion. Here the sample spans 110,000 or so clones, 83% being singletons. This clone was counted a few times. Its specificity is not known. Per germline, CDR1 MNHNY and CDR2 SVGAGI (reference sequence). The CDR3 loop spans 14 amino acids. V shed 2 bases and J 6 bases; nucleotides not matched to a gene: 7. Study-wide results and caveats: No immune exposure information besides CMV serostatus was available. A link between a missense DCLRE1C variant and TCR beta V- and J-gene trimming emerged from a later analysis.

The V call is TRBV6-6, the J call TRBJ2-7; 7 nucleotides match TRBD2. The clonotype was recovered from a man aged 18 to 29 in good health and CMV-seronegative. Material for sequencing was PBMCs. In nucleotides, the CDR3 is TGTGCCAGCAGTTACATTGCGGGAGAAAGCGAGCAGTACTTC. Its protein is CASSYIAGESEQYF.